These 22 T cell receptor beta chains originate from one sample sequenced in a study of T cells in women clearing cervical HPV infection. Using immunoSEQ multiplex PCR, the repertoire was profiled, and TCRdb retains in-frame clones only, with some absent. Its table lists about 22,000 clones. Sequenced sample: blood buffy coat. These receptors came from a woman between 18 and 75 years old with a cervical HPV16 infection that either progressed to CIN3+ or cleared (not recorded which).

On this clone: Read data end 3 residues before the CDR3 end; the end is taken from the germline J gene. This sequence joins TRBV10-1 and TRBJ2-3; 10 nucleotides agree with TRBD2. Germline CDR1 reads WNHNN; CDR2 reads SYGVQD (reference sequence). V was pared by 5 bases and J by 5 bases, with 10 bases of the junction left unmatched. This CDR3 has 16 amino acids. The CDR3: CASSRSGRAVLDTQYF. CDR3 DNA (partial): TGCGCCAGCAGTCGAAGCGGGAGGGCCGTACTAGATACG.

As for this clone: The DNA ends 3 residues before the CDR3 does, and the rest of the CDR3 is filled in from the germline J gene. This chain connects TRBV6-1 to TRBJ2-3, with unresolved D. Germline V gives CDR1 MNHNS, CDR2 SASEGT. The CDR3 runs to 16 residues. The CDR3 region is CASSDVVGYSNQPQYF. Partial CDR3 DNA: TGTGCCAGCAGTGATGTGGTCGGCTATAGCAATCAGCCG.

CDR3 DNA, as far as it was read: TGCAGTGCTAAATACCAGGGCTCCTACAATGAG. Protein: CSAKYQGSYNE. The CDR3 in full is CSAKYQGSYNEQFF. The chain recombines TRBV20-1 with TRBJ2-1; D possibly corresponds to TRBD1 (5 bases). The CDR3 end falls 3 residues outside the read, so it is completed with the germline J gene. V was shortened by 4 bases and J by 0 bases, with 10 bases between the two germline ends. Germline V lookup: CDR1 DFQATT, CDR2 SNEGSKA (reference sequence). This CDR3 contains 14 residues.

Of note for this clone: The read falls 3 residues short of the CDR3 end, and the missing part is taken from the germline J gene. The genes are TRBV5-1 and TRBJ2-5, with D possibly being TRBD1 (6 bases). V was trimmed by 0 bases and J by 7 bases, leaving 16 bases between them. The CDR3 has 15 amino acids. Germline values: CDR1 SGHRS, CDR2 YFSETQ. The CDR3 bases that were read are TGCGCCAGCAGCTTGGATGTACAGGGTCGAGGGACC. Its protein product is CASSLDVQGRGT. The complete CDR3 protein is CASSLDVQGRGTQYF.

Comments on this clone: The read terminates 3 residues ahead of where the CDR3 ends, so the germline J gene completes it. The rearrangement uses TRBV30 and TRBJ1-1; unclear D gene. The V end lost 5 bases, the J end lost 1 base, and 11 bases lay between the germline ends. The germline gives CDR1 GTSNPN, CDR2 SVGIG (reference sequence). This CDR3 has 13 amino acids. The sequenced part of the CDR3 DNA is TGTGCCTGGTCCTCTGGGCCGAACACTGAA. This codes for CAWSSGPNTE. The full CDR3 protein is CAWSSGPNTEAFF.

In the case of this clone: The CDR3 end lies 3 residues beyond the end of the read and is filled in from the germline J gene. The V gene is TRBV18, the J gene TRBJ2-7; possible D gene TRBD1, 5 bases. Germline CDR1 is KGHSH and CDR2 is LQKENI. The CDR3 length is 14 residues. Between the trimmed V and J ends, which lost 6 bases and 4 bases, there was a span of 16 bases. Partial CDR3 DNA: TGTGCCAGCTCCCCCAACAGACAGCCATACGAG. This gives the protein CASSPNRQPYE. The full CDR3 reads CASSPNRQPYEQYF. Complete variable domain (other parts from reference TRBV18 and TRBJ2-7): NAGVMQNPRHLVRRRGQEARLRCSPMKGHSHVYWYRQLPEEGLKFMVYLQKENIIDESGMPKERFSAEFPKEGPSILRIQQVVRGDSAAYFCASSPNRQPYEQYFGPGTRLTVT.

With regard to this clone: Read data end 3 residues before the CDR3 end; the end is taken from the germline J gene. This chain joins TRBV7-8 and TRBJ1-2; 7 bases match TRBD1. Germline V gene sequence: CDR1 SGHVS, CDR2 FQNEAQ. This CDR3 comprises 15 residues. The trim removed 5 bases at V and 3 bases at J, leaving 9 bases unmatched. CDR3 DNA, as far as it was read: TGTGCCAGCAGCGTCTACCGGGACAGAGACTATGGC. Translation gives CASSVYRDRDYG. The CDR3 as a whole reads CASSVYRDRDYGYTF.

Note on this clone: The missing CDR3 end, 3 residues past where the read stops, is filled in from the germline J gene. J is TRBJ1-3 and V is TRBV7-6; D is unclear. This CDR3 has 16 residues. The germline gives CDR1 SGHVS, CDR2 FNYEAQ. With 1 base removed from V and 4 bases from J, the gap between germline ends came to 14 bases. CDR3 region: CASSLEPTATGNTIYF. Partial CDR3 DNA: TGTGCCAGCAGCTTAGAGCCCACCGCTACGGGAAACACC.

Points on this clone: The CDR3 end is not reached by the read, which stops 3 residues before it; the germline J gene fills it in. The chain employs TRBV19 and TRBJ2-5, with 9 bases that match TRBD1. The germline V gene encodes CDR1 LNHDA and CDR2 SQIVND (reference sequence). The CDR3 consists of 13 residues. This CDR3 reads CASSIAGQGTQYF. The CDR3 DNA, read in part, is TGTGCCAGTAGTATCGCGGGACAGGGAACC. The full variable domain, with the rest looked up from reference TRBV19 and TRBJ2-5, is DGGITQSPKYLFRKEGQNVTLSCEQNLNHDAMYWYRQDPGQGLRLIYYSQIVNDFQKGDIAEGYSVSREKKESFPLTVTSAQKNPTAFYLCASSIAGQGTQYFGPGTRLLVL.

The CDR3 bases that were read are TGTGCCTGGAGTGTCGGGCGGGGCGCCTACAATGAG. It is translated as CAWSVGRGAYNE. The complete CDR3 protein is CAWSVGRGAYNEQFF. The V call is TRBV30, the J call TRBJ2-1, with a possible D match to TRBD2 (6 bases). The sequenced fragment ends 3 residues before the CDR3 boundary, so the rest is inferred from the germline J gene. The CDR3 runs to 15 residues. Trimming took off 0 bases at V and 2 bases at J, with 11 bases between the two ends. Looked up from germline, CDR1 is GTSNPN and CDR2 is SVGIG (reference sequence). The full variable domain, in which reference TRBV30 and TRBJ2-1 provide the parts outside the CDR3, is SQTIHQWPATLVQPVGSPLSLECTVEGTSNPNLYWYRQAAGRGLQLLFYSVGIGQISSEVPQNLSASRPQDRQFILSSKKLLLSDSGFYLCAWSVGRGAYNEQFFGPGTRLTVL.

About this clone itself: The CDR3 extends 3 residues past the end of the read, so its final part is completed from the germline J gene. V is TRBV10-1 and J is TRBJ2-7; D not resolved. Germline V gene lookup returns CDR1 WNHNN and CDR2 SYGVQD (reference sequence). This CDR3 has 12 amino acids. V was trimmed by 4 bases and J by 0 bases, leaving 4 bases between them. Here the CDR3 reads CASSAGSYEQYF. CDR3 DNA, as far as it was read: TGCGCCAGCAGTGCCGGCTCCTACGAG.

With regard to this clone: The read comes to an end 3 residues before the CDR3 does, leaving the germline J gene to fill in the end. The chain couples TRBV30 to TRBJ2-1; weak D call: TRBD1 (6 bases). This CDR3 is built from 18 residues. The V end lost 2 bases, the J end lost 0 bases, and 20 bases lay between the germline ends. Germline V CDR1 and CDR2: GTSNPN, SVGIG (reference sequence). Incomplete CDR3 DNA: TGTGCCTGGAGTACTTCGTTTTACAGGGCGAACTCCTACAATGAG. Translated: CAWSTSFYRANSYNE. The whole CDR3 is CAWSTSFYRANSYNEQFF.

As concerns this clone: The missing CDR3 end, 3 residues past where the read stops, is filled in from the germline J gene. V gene TRBV18 combines with J gene TRBJ2-7; 8 bases fit TRBD1. CDR1 and CDR2 from the germline V gene are KGHSH and LQKENI. V was clipped by 3 bases and J by 3 bases; unmatched bases: 1. This CDR3 contains 13 residues. The CDR3 loop is CASSPGQDYEQYF. The sequenced CDR3 bases are TGTGCCAGCTCACCGGGACAGGACTACGAG.

About this clone itself: One end of the junction does not line up with germline, which may come from a read error. The sequenced fragment ends 3 residues before the CDR3 boundary, so the rest is inferred from the germline J gene. The chain links TRBV7-7 to TRBJ2-5, with D possibly TRBD2 on 6 matching bases. From germline, CDR1 is SSHAT and CDR2 FNYEAQ (reference sequence). The CDR3 loop spans 12 amino acids. CDR3 loop: CASSSEGETQYF. The part of the CDR3 DNA that was read is TGTGCTAGCAGCTCGGAGGGGGAGACC.

The part of the CDR3 DNA that was read is TGTGCCAGTAGCTTTAACAGGCAAAGCTCCTACAATGAG. Translating gives CASSFNRQSSYNE. The CDR3, in full, reads CASSFNRQSSYNEQFF. The genes are TRBV19 and TRBJ2-1, with D tentatively TRBD1 (5 bases). The DNA ends 3 residues before the CDR3 does, and the rest of the CDR3 is filled in from the germline J gene. The CDR3 is made up of 16 amino acids. Germline CDR1 LNHDA, CDR2 SQIVND (reference sequence). V dropped 6 bases and J dropped 0 bases, with 15 bases sitting between them.

On this clone itself: The CDR3 goes on 3 residues after the read ends, and that part is filled in from the germline J gene. The rearrangement joins TRBV5-1 to TRBJ2-5, with 9 bases fitting TRBD2. The V gene's germline CDR1 is SGHRS and CDR2 YFSETQ. The CDR3 consists of 15 residues. The V gene end was trimmed by 2 bases and the J gene end by 5 bases; junction bases not matched to a gene: 7. This chain's CDR3 is CASSLTLAGQETQYF. CDR3 DNA, as far as it was read: TGCGCCAGCAGCTTAACCCTAGCGGGACAGGAGACC.

Remarks on this clone: Read data end 3 residues before the CDR3 end; the end is taken from the germline J gene. The chain couples TRBV7-6 to TRBJ1-6; the D gene is possibly TRBD1 (5 bases). Trimming stripped 4 bases from V and 0 bases from J, with 10 bases between. Germline V CDR1 and CDR2: SGHVS, FNYEAQ. This CDR3 has 16 residues. The sequenced CDR3 bases are TGTGCCAGCAGCTCGGGGGGGGTCTCCTATAATTCACCC. Translating gives CASSSGGVSYNSP. The complete CDR3 reads CASSSGGVSYNSPLHF.

About this clone itself: Coverage ceases 3 residues before the CDR3 finishes, and the germline J gene fills in the end. The rearrangement joins TRBV20-1 to TRBJ2-3, with a tentative D call TRBD1 (7 bases). CDR3 size: 15 residues. From germline, CDR1 is DFQATT and CDR2 SNEGSKA (reference sequence). V was pared by 4 bases and J by 2 bases, with 16 bases between. Partial CDR3 DNA: TGCAGTGCTATTAGCGGACAGGAGAACACAGATACG. It translates to CSAISGQENTDT. The full CDR3 protein reads CSAISGQENTDTQYF.

About this clone itself: The CDR3 goes on 3 residues after the read ends, and that part is filled in from the germline J gene. The chain joins TRBV20-1 to TRBJ2-3, with 9 bases that match TRBD2. This CDR3 contains 15 residues. From germline, CDR1 is DFQATT and CDR2 SNEGSKA (reference sequence). CDR3 bases read: TGCAGTGCTAAGGGGCGGGGGGGCCCCCAAGAGACG. Translating it yields CSAKGRGGPQET. The entire CDR3 reads CSAKGRGGPQETQYF.

On this clone: The observed sequence ends 3 residues before the CDR3 terminus, with the missing tail filled in from the germline J gene. The gene calls are TRBV7-9 and TRBJ1-4; D might be TRBD1 (5 bases). From germline, CDR1 is SEHNR and CDR2 FQNEAQ (reference sequence). The germline V and J ends were trimmed by 2 bases and 7 bases, with 11 bases remaining between them. The CDR3 contains 14 residues. CDR3: CASSLRTTGEKLFF. CDR3 DNA, as far as it was read: TGTGCCAGCAGCTTACGGACAACGGGTGAAAAA.

CDR3 region: CASSPRGRFNEKLFF. The CDR3 DNA, read in part, is TGTGCCAGCAGCCCTCGGGGGAGATTTAATGAAAAA. This sequence joins TRBV7-8 and TRBJ1-4; D is possibly TRBD1 (5 bases). The CDR3 extends 3 residues past the end of the read, so its final part is completed from the germline J gene. V lost 5 bases and J 4 bases, leaving 14 bases between the germline ends. Germline V gene lookup returns CDR1 SGHVS and CDR2 FQNEAQ. The CDR3 is 15 residues long.

Concerning this clone itself: Sequencing ends 3 residues short of the CDR3 end; the germline J gene provides the rest. V is TRBV7-9 and J is TRBJ2-1; 8 nucleotides agree with TRBD2. The germline V gene encodes CDR1 SEHNR and CDR2 FQNEAQ (reference sequence). The CDR3 length is 15 residues. Trimming removed 5 bases from V and 4 bases from J; junction bases left unmatched: 7. The CDR3: CASSTIAGTYNEQFF. The sequenced CDR3 bases are TGTGCCAGCAGCACAATAGCGGGGACTTACAATGAG. Full variable domain (rest looked up from reference TRBV7-9 and TRBJ2-1): DTGVSQNPRHKITKRGQNVTFRCDPISEHNRLYWYRQTLGQGPEFLTYFQNEAQLEKSRLLSDRFSAERPKGSFSTLEIQRTEQGDSAMYLCASSTIAGTYNEQFFGPGTRLTVL.